The rows below give T cell receptor beta chains drawn from one sample of a study of technical replicates of blood from a few donors. The data were produced by immunoSEQ multiplex PCR, yet TCRdb's version contains in-frame clones alone and is incomplete. In the table there are about 85,000 clones, approximately 94% of which are singletons. Sequencing used T cells isolated from PBMCs. These receptors originate from a human donor in good health. The CDR3 runs from the conserved cysteine through the conserved F or W. D genes are given only for firm matches. Clone size is stated in some rows and not others, as once, few, many or a class when expanded.

TRBJ1-3 TRBV7-3 - - TGTGCCAGCAGCTTAAATGGAGCCCCGAACTCTGGAAACACCATATATTTT CASSLNGAPNSGNTIYF
TRBJ2-1 TRBV28 once TRBD1 TGTGCCAGCAGTTTACGGGTAGGGACAGGGGGTTACAATGAGCAGTTCTTC CASSLRVGTGGYNEQFF
TRBJ2-2 TRBV6-6 - - TGTGCCAGCAGAGACGGACTCGGTGGGATCGGGGAGCTGTTTTTT CASRDGLGGIGELFF
TRBJ2-3 TRBV9 once TRBD2 TGTGCCAGCAGCGTAGGGAGTCTAGCGGGAGGACGGGCAGATACGCAGTATTTT CASSVGSLAGGRADTQYF
TRBJ2-7 TRBV29-1 - TRBD2 TGCAGCGTTGGGGGCGGGAGTAGCGAGCAGTACTTC CSVGGGSSEQYF
TRBJ1-5 TRBV6-1 - TRBD1 TGTGCCAGCAGTGCTTGGGACAGGGATAGCAATCAGCCCCAGCATTTT CASSAWDRDSNQPQHF
TRBJ2-7 TRBV27 - TRBD1 TGTGCCAGCAGTGTCGGACAGGGAGTCTGGGAGCAGTACTTC CASSVGQGVWEQYF
TRBJ2-2 TRBV10-3 - TRBD1 TGTGCCATTCAGGGGGCGCGGAGCACCGGGGAGCTGTTTTTT CAIQGARSTGELFF
TRBJ2-3 TRBV2 - - TGTGCCAGCAGTACAGGAAATACGCAGTATTTT CASSTGNTQYF
TRBJ2-5 TRBV5-1 - TRBD2 TGCGCCAGCAGACTTAGCGGGCACCAAGAGACCCAGTACTTC CASRLSGHQETQYF
TRBJ2-4 TRBV4-1 - - TGCGCCAGCAGCCAAGAAGGCCCAGGGGCTGTGGCCAAAAACATTCAGTACTTC CASSQEGPGAVAKNIQYF
TRBJ1-1 TRBV9 once TRBD1 TGTGCCAGCAGCGAGCCCCTAACAGGGGGTCCCACTGAAGCTTTCTTT CASSEPLTGGPTEAFF
TRBJ2-1 TRBV2 - TRBD2 TGTGCCATCCCTAGCGGGAGGCTCAGCTCCTACAATGAGCAGTTCTTC CAIPSGRLSSYNEQFF
TRBJ2-3 TRBV29-1 - TRBD1 TGCAGCGTTGCCCCATCGACAGGGCGAGATACGCAGTATTTT CSVAPSTGRDTQYF
TRBJ1-5 TRBV6-1 - - TGTGCCACCGGGATAACAGGGTACAATCAGCCCCAGCATTTT CATGITGYNQPQHF
TRBJ2-5 TRBV7-7 - TRBD1 TGTGCTAGCAGCTCCGCCGGGACAGGGGCGAAAGAGACCCAGTACTTC CASSSAGTGAKETQYF
TRBJ2-5 TRBV7-9 - - TGTGCCAGCAGCCCCCACCCGACAGGAGAGACCCAGTACTTC CASSPHPTGETQYF
TRBJ1-3 TRBV10-3 once - TGTGCCACCACTTGGGGGAGTCGGGGGTCCGCTGGAAACACCATATATTTT CATTWGSRGSAGNTIYF
TRBJ2-7 TRBV11-3 - - TGTGCCAGCAGCGATACAGGCCTCGAGCAGTACTTC CASSDTGLEQYF
TRBJ1-2 TRBV27 - - TGTGCCAGTGGGAGGGGGGACCTCCCCCTCTATGGCTACACCTTC CASGRGDLPLYGYTF
TRBJ2-4 TRBV5-1 - TRBD1 TGCGCCAGCAGCCGAGGACAGGAAAACATTCAGTACTTC CASSRGQENIQYF
TRBJ1-1 TRBV7-3 few TRBD1 TGTGCCAGCAGCCGCTCCGGGGGACAGCACACCACTGAAGCTTTCTTT CASSRSGGQHTTEAFF
TRBJ1-2 TRBV30 - - TGTGCCTGGAGTGTACTTTGGGGGGGGGAAAACTATGGCTACACCTTC CAWSVLWGGENYGYTF
TRBJ2-5 TRBV5-1 - TRBD2 TGCGCCAGCAGCTTGTTTGTTAGCGGGGGCCAAGAGACCCAGTACTTC CASSLFVSGGQETQYF
TRBJ2-7 TRBV7-6 - TRBD2 TGTGCCAGCAGCTTAGATCTAGCGGATAGCTCCGAGCAGTACTTC CASSLDLADSSEQYF
TRBJ1-6 TRBV30 - - TGTGCCTGGAGTACGGGGGAACCCCTCCACTTT CAWSTGEPLHF
TRBJ2-7 TRBV28 - TRBD1 TGTGCCAGCAGCCTCAATCGGTGGGGGACAGGGGCCCCCTACGAGCAGTACTTC CASSLNRWGTGAPYEQYF
TRBJ1-1 TRBV11-3 - - TGTGCCAGCAGTTTGCCACGTGCCACGGGAGGGCGGGACACTGAAGCTTTCTTT CASSLPRATGGRDTEAFF
TRBJ2-2 TRBV11-2 - TRBD1 TGTGCCAGCAGCTTAGGGCAGGGGGCCGGGGAGCTGTTTTTT CASSLGQGAGELFF
TRBJ2-7 TRBV28 - TRBD2 TGTGCCAGCAGTTTATTCTTCCGACACGATTTTATTAGCGGGTACGAGCAGTACTTC CASSLFFRHDFISGYEQYF
TRBJ2-7 TRBV21-1 - - TGTGCCAGCAGCACTTTAGCGGGAGGTCCTCATCACTACGAGCAGTACTTC CASSTLAGGPHHYEQYF